This is a list of T cell receptor beta chains from one sample in a study of T-cell reconstitution after alpha-beta-depleted transplantation in children. TCRdb re-derived calls from the PCR reads in MiXCR, one entry per CDR3 protein. The sample contains approximately 300,000 distinct CDR3 sequences, around a tenth of which appear only once. Specimen: peripheral blood, collected 180 days after TCRalphabeta/CD19-depleted stem cell transplant. These receptors were taken from a male patient aged 2-9 years who had a stem cell transplant for chronic granulomatous disease, so the T cells may come from the graft donor. Each CDR3 is given without its conserved first and last residue. Fields, in order: J gene, CDR3 length, V gene, CDR3 protein.

j_call: TRBJ2-2
cdr3_length: 15
v_call: TRBV4-3
cdr3_aa: ASSQDRRTSGAGELF

j_call: TRBJ2-1
cdr3_length: 14
v_call: TRBV6-1
cdr3_aa: ASSPTGGTSYNEQF

j_call: TRBJ2-1
cdr3_length: 12
v_call: TRBV24-1
cdr3_aa: ATMGRTGDNEQF

j_call: TRBJ1-2
cdr3_length: 11
v_call: TRBV13
cdr3_aa: ASSPERGSGYT

j_call: TRBJ2-3
cdr3_length: 14
v_call: TRBV6-5
cdr3_aa: ASSYSWDVRTDTQY

j_call: TRBJ1-1
cdr3_length: 9
v_call: TRBV7-2
cdr3_aa: ASRVNTEAF

j_call: TRBJ2-4
cdr3_length: 14
v_call: TRBV3-1
cdr3_aa: ASSQAGLGAKNIQY

j_call: TRBJ2-7
cdr3_length: 13
v_call: TRBV3-1
cdr3_aa: ASSMGLAGSDEQY

j_call: TRBJ2-3
cdr3_length: 11
v_call: TRBV20-1
cdr3_aa: SARDGITDTQY

j_call: TRBJ2-1
cdr3_length: 11
v_call: TRBV18
cdr3_aa: ASSPPTRNEQF

j_call: TRBJ2-2
cdr3_length: 8
v_call: TRBV7-9
cdr3_aa: ASSLGELF

j_call: TRBJ1-6
cdr3_length: 12
v_call: TRBV30
cdr3_aa: AWSGMGGHSPLH

j_call: TRBJ2-1
cdr3_length: 15
v_call: TRBV12-3/TRBV12-4
cdr3_aa: ASSSSGTSALYNEQF

j_call: TRBJ2-1
cdr3_length: 11
v_call: TRBV30
cdr3_aa: ACEGQGGDEQF

j_call: TRBJ2-5
cdr3_length: 14
v_call: TRBV6-1
cdr3_aa: ASSEEHRGPQETQY

j_call: TRBJ1-2
cdr3_length: 13
v_call: TRBV12-3/TRBV12-4
cdr3_aa: ASTTLIGGNYGYT